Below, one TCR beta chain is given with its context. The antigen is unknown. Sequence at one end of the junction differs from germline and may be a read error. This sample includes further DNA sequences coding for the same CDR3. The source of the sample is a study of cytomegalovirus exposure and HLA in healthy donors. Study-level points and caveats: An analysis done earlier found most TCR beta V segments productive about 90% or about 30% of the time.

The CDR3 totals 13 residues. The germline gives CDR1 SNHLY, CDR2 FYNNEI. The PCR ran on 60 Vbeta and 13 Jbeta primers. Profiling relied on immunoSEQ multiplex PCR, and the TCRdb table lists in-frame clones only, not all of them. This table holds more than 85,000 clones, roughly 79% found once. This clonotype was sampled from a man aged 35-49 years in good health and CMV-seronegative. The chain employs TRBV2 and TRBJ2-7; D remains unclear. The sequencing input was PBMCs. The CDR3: CASSSAGNYEQYF. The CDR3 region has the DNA TGTGCCAGCAGTAGCGCTGGAAATTACGAACAGTACTTC.